This T cell receptor (beta chain) was obtained from a study of OX40 agonist ivuxolimab in advanced cancers. Study details: All patients had ivuxolimab intravenously every 2 weeks at 0.01 to 10 mg/kg.

Systemic immunosuppression or a history of autoimmune disease excluded patients. This CDR3 spans 17 amino acids. V was pared by 6 bases and J by 6 bases, with 27 bases between. The germline gives CDR1 KGHSH, CDR2 LQKENI. Assay used: immunoSEQ multiplex PCR; TCRdb lists only in-frame clones, some missing. Found here are about 79,000 clones, around 93% of them singletons; the top ten hold around 0.53%. General observations from the study: Clonal expansion from baseline to week 6 occurred in both CD4+ and CD8+ T cells.

For this clone: The antigen is undetermined.

The sequencing used CD4+ or CD8+ T cells sorted from blood, collected in a trial of the OX40 agonist ivuxolimab. The chain is built from TRBV18 and TRBJ2-7; D is tentatively TRBD1 or TRBD2 (6 bases each). This clonotype was sampled from an adult with an advanced solid tumor such as melanoma, head and neck, liver or kidney cancer. The CDR3, as DNA: TGTGCCAGCTCTAAATACGTTAGGGGGACTGGGGCATCCGAGCAGTACTTC. Its translation is CASSKYVRGTGASEQYF.